Presented here are 11 T cell receptor beta chains from one specimen sequenced in a study of cytomegalovirus exposure and HLA in healthy donors. Amplification used 60 Vbeta primers and 13 Jbeta primers. The table came from immunoSEQ multiplex PCR; TCRdb's copy has only in-frame clones and leaves some out. The table lists fewer than 150,000 clones, 67% of them singletons. The material sequenced was PBMCs. These receptor sequences come from a man between 18 and 35 years old in good health and CMV-seropositive.

The chain is built from TRBV27 and TRBJ2-7, with 8 bases fitting TRBD1. This CDR3 comprises 14 residues. Germline trimming cut 6 bases from V and 2 bases from J; bases unmatched to any gene: 6. Germline CDR1 is MNHEY and CDR2 is SMNVEV (reference sequence). CDR3 region: CASRGAGGPYEQYF. The CDR3 region has the DNA TGTGCCAGCAGGGGGGCAGGGGGCCCCTACGAGCAGTACTTC.

The J gene is TRBJ2-3, the V gene TRBV5-1; TRBD2 aligns across 8 bases. The CDR3 length is 17 residues. Trimming cost V 0 bases and J 2 bases; bases outside gene matches: 8. Germline V CDR1 and CDR2: SGHRS, YFSETQ. CDR3 in amino acids: CASSLAASGPFTDTQYF. CDR3 in DNA: TGCGCCAGCAGCTTGGCCGCTAGCGGGCCTTTCACAGATACGCAGTATTTT. Complete variable domain (other parts from reference TRBV5-1 and TRBJ2-3): KAGVTQTPRYLIKTRGQQVTLSCSPISGHRSVSWYQQTPGQGLQFLFEYFSETQRNKGNFPGRFSGRQFSNSRSEMNVSTLELGDSALYLCASSLAASGPFTDTQYFGPGTRLTVL.

This sequence joins TRBV6-4 and TRBJ1-6, with TRBD1 matching 7 bases. This CDR3 comprises 18 residues. V lost 2 bases and J lost 0; bases outside the gene matches: 7. Germline assignment: CDR1 MRHNA and CDR2 SNTAGT. The CDR3 here is CASSDPAGGSSYNSPLHF. Written as DNA, the CDR3 is TGTGCCAGCAGTGACCCCGCAGGGGGGAGCTCCTATAATTCACCCCTCCACTTT.

This clone was counted between two and nine times. The rearrangement joins TRBV7-2 to TRBJ2-5, with 11 bases aligning to TRBD2. This CDR3 contains 18 residues. The J segment lost 4 bases and the V segment lost 1 base, leaving 11 bases of the junction unmatched. The V gene's germline CDR1 is SGHTA and CDR2 FQGNSA. The CDR3 reads CASSLVRPGLAGGETQYF. The DNA for the CDR3 is TGTGCCAGCAGCTTAGTCCGTCCTGGGCTAGCGGGGGGAGAGACCCAGTACTTC. The full variable domain, its missing parts supplied by reference TRBV7-2 and TRBJ2-5, is GAGVSQSPSNKVTEKGKDVELRCDPISGHTALYWYRQSLGQGLEFLIYFQGNSAPDKSGLPSDRFSAERTGGSVSTLTIQRTQQEDSAVYLCASSLVRPGLAGGETQYFGPGTRLLVL.

This clone was counted once. V gene TRBV7-8 combines with J gene TRBJ2-7, with D maybe TRBD1 (5 bases). This CDR3 comprises 14 residues. Per the germline V gene, CDR1 is SGHVS and CDR2 is FQNEAQ. V gave up 5 bases and J gave up 0 bases, with 11 bases separating them. The CDR3 protein is CASSHGAVSYEQYV. Here the CDR3 DNA reads TGTGCCAGCAGCCATGGGGCAGTCTCCTACGAGCAGTACGTC.

This clone occurred a few times. The chain combines TRBV7-9 with TRBJ2-2; D might be TRBD1 (6 bases). This CDR3 is 14 amino acids long. CDR1 and CDR2 (germline): SEHNR, FQNEAQ (reference sequence). V lost 1 base to trimming and J lost 5 bases, with 8 bases between them. The CDR3 DNA sequence: TGTGCCAGCAGCTTAGGGACAGTTACCGGGGAGCTGTTTTTT. Translation: CASSLGTVTGELFF.

The chain recombines TRBV6-1 with TRBJ2-7; TRBD1 agrees at 7 bases. Trimming at V came to 6 bases and at J to 3 bases, leaving 11 bases not matched to a gene. Germline CDR1 and CDR2: MNHNS and SASEGT. The CDR3 totals 15 residues. CDR3 amino acids: CASSPDRETIYEQYV. The CDR3 DNA sequence: TGTGCCAGCAGCCCCGACAGGGAAACTATCTACGAGCAGTACGTC.

The V call is TRBV10-1, the J call TRBJ1-1; no clear D gene. The CDR3 is made up of 14 amino acids. Germline V CDR1 and CDR2: WNHNN, SYGVQD (reference sequence). V shed 10 bases and J shed 3 bases, with 18 bases lying between them. The CDR3 bases are TGCGCCACCCCCCCCCATAGAGGCCACACTGAAGCTTTCTTT. This codes for CATPPHRGHTEAFF.

The genes are TRBV28 and TRBJ2-1; D is perhaps TRBD2 (6 bases). The CDR3 consists of 13 residues. Germline loops: CDR1 MDHEN, CDR2 SYDVKM. The ends were cut back, 3 bases at V and 6 bases at J, with 9 bases in the middle. CDR3 sequence (DNA): TGTGCCAGCAGTTTTGGGGGAGGCAATGAGCAGTTCTTC. It encodes CASSFGGGNEQFF.

The rearrangement uses TRBV25-1 and TRBJ2-3; D is uncertain. The CDR3 has 13 amino acids. V was cut by 1 base and J by 5 bases, with 7 bases left in between. Germline V gene sequence: CDR1 MGHDK, CDR2 SYGVNS. The CDR3 is CASSESPKDTQYF. The CDR3 nucleotides are TGTGCCAGCAGTGAATCCCCTAAAGATACGCAGTATTTT.

The chain recombines TRBV7-9 with TRBJ1-4, with a weak D call TRBD1 (6 bases). Trimming shortened V by 1 base and J by 7 bases, and 13 bases separated the two germline ends. CDR1 is SEHNR, CDR2 FQNEAQ, per germline (reference sequence). The CDR3 loop spans 15 amino acids. The CDR3 region is CASSLDAGVREKLFF. In DNA form, the CDR3 reads TGTGCCAGCAGCTTAGATGCAGGGGTTCGTGAAAAACTGTTTTTT.